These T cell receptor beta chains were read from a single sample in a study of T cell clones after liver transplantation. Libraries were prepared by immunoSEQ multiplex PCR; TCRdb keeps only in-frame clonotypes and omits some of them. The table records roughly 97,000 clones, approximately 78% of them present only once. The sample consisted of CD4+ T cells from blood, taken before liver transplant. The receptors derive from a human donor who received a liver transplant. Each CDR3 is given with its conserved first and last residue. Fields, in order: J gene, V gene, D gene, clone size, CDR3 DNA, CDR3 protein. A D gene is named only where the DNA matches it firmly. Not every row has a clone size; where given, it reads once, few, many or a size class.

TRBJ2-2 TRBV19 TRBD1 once TGTGCCAGTGCGCCAACCGGGACAGGGAATTCCGGGGAGCTGTTTTTT CASAPTGTGNSGELFF
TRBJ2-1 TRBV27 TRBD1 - TGTGCCAGCAGGATTCTGGGACAGGGTATCAATGAGCAGTTCTTC CASRILGQGINEQFF
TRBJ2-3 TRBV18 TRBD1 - TGTGCCAGCTCACAGCTGACAGGGCTGTCTAGCACAGATACGCAGTATTTT CASSQLTGLSSTDTQYF
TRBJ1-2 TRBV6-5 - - TGTGCCAGCAGAATGGACAGCTATGGCTACACCTTC CASRMDSYGYTF
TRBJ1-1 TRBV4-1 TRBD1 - TGCGCCAGCAGCCACCCGAGATCGACAGGGCCCAGCACTGAAGCTTTCTTT CASSHPRSTGPSTEAFF
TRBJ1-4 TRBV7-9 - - TGTGCCAGCAGCTTGGACTCGGGGCACTATAATGAAAAACTGTTTTTT CASSLDSGHYNEKLFF
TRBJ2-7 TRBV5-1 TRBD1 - TGCGCCAGCAGCTCCACCGGCAGGGGGTACGAGCAGTACTTC CASSSTGRGYEQYF
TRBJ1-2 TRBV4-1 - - TGCGCCAGCAGCCAGCGCGGCTATGGCTACACCTTC CASSQRGYGYTF
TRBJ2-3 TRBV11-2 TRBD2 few TGTGCCAGCAGGGGACTAGCGGGAGGCTGGCAGTATTTT CASRGLAGGWQYF
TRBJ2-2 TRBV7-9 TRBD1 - TGTGCCACGGACAGGGGGCTTGGCGGGGAGCTGTTTTTT CATDRGLGGELFF
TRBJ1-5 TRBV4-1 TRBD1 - TGCGCCAGCAGCAAAGACAGGGCGGGGGGTCAGCCCCAGCATTTT CASSKDRAGGQPQHF
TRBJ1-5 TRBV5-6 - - TGTGCCAGCAGCTTCGGGGGAATGGGCAATCAGCCCCAGCATTTT CASSFGGMGNQPQHF
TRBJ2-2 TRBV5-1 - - TGCGCCAGCAGCTTTGAGGCCGGGGAGCTGTTTTTT CASSFEAGELFF
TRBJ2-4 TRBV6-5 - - TGTGCCAGCAGTGCCGACCCGCCCGGGAACATTCAGTACTTC CASSADPPGNIQYF
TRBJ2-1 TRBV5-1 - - TGCGCCAGCGCCTCGGGCAATGAGCAGTTCTTC CASASGNEQFF
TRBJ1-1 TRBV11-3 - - TGTGCCAGCAGCTTAAGGGGCCAGGCCGAAGCTTTCTTT CASSLRGQAEAFF
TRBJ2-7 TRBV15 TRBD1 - TGTGCCACCAGCAGACCCGGACAGGCCAGGCCCTACGAGCAGTACTTC CATSRPGQARPYEQYF
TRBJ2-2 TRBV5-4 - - TGTGCCAGCAGCTTGGGGGGACAGAACACCGGGGAGCTGTTTTTT CASSLGGQNTGELFF
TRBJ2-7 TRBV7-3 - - TGTGCCAGCAGCTTCGCCTACGAGCAGTACTTC CASSFAYEQYF
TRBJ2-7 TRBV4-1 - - TGCGCCAGCAGCCAAGATGACAGACGGGACAACTCCTACGAGCAGTACTTC CASSQDDRRDNSYEQYF
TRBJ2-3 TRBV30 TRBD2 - TGTGCCAGAACTAGCGTTAGCAACTTTGGCACAGATACGCAGTATTTT CARTSVSNFGTDTQYF
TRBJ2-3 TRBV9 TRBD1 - TGTGCCAGCAGCTCCGTCAGGGGACAGACAGATACGCAGTATTTT CASSSVRGQTDTQYF
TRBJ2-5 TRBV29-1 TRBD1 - TGCAGCGTTGAAGGGGCAGGGGGCGCGCCTCAAGAGACCCAGTACTTC CSVEGAGGAPQETQYF
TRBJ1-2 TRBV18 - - TGTGCCAGCTCACCCAACTGGGAAAACTATGGCTACACCTTC CASSPNWENYGYTF
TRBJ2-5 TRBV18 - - TGTGCCAGCTCACCACGGCAGGGGCGAGAAGAGACCCAGTACTTC CASSPRQGREETQYF
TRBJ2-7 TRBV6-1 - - TGTGCCAGCAACGTCTACGAGCAGTACTTC CASNVYEQYF
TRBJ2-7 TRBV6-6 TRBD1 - TGTGCCAGCCGACAGGGGCCCGCCTACGAGCAGTACTTC CASRQGPAYEQYF
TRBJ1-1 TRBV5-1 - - TGCGCCAGCAGCGGGGGATCCTTGAACACTGAAGCTTTCTTT CASSGGSLNTEAFF
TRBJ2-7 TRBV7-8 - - TGTGCCAGCAGCTTCGGCCCCTACGAGCAGTACTTC CASSFGPYEQYF
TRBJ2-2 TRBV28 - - TGTGCCAGCAGTTCCTCAGGGCGGCTCAACACCGGGGAGCTGTTTTTT CASSSSGRLNTGELFF
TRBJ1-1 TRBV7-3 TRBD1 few TGTGCCAGCAGCACAGGGGGCGGGGTTGAAGCTTTCTTT CASSTGGGVEAFF
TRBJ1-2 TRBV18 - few TGTGCCAGCTCTACGGGGAAAGGCTACACCTTC CASSTGKGYTF
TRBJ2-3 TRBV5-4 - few TGTGCCAGCAGCAGAGACGAAATGTTTTCAGATACGCAGTATTTT CASSRDEMFSDTQYF
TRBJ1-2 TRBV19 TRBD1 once TGTGCCAGTAGTCGGGACAGGGTCAATTTTTACTATGGCTACACCTTC CASSRDRVNFYYGYTF
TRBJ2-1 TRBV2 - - TGTGCCAGCAACGGGGCCTTCGGTGAGCAGTTCTTC CASNGAFGEQFF
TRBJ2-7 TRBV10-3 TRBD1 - TGTGCCACCTCCGGGACAGACTACGAGCAGTACTTC CATSGTDYEQYF
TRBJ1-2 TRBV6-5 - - TGTGCCAGCACACCGGGCGCAGGTTATGGCTACACCTTC CASTPGAGYGYTF
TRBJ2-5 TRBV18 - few TGTGCCAGCTCCCTCAAAGAGACCCAGTACTTC CASSLKETQYF
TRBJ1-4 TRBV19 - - TGTGCCAGTAGTGTGGACAGAAACCCAACTAATGAAAAACTGTTTTTT CASSVDRNPTNEKLFF
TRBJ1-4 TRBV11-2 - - TGTGCCAGCAGCTTAGGGGTCGGGGGGCGAGATGAAAAACTGTTTTTT CASSLGVGGRDEKLFF
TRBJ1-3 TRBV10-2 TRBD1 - TGCGCCAGCTTAGACAGGGGGCGGACTGGAAACACCATATATTTT CASLDRGRTGNTIYF
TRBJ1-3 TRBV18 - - TGTGCCAGCTCACCACAGGTTAACTCTGGAAACACCATATATTTT CASSPQVNSGNTIYF
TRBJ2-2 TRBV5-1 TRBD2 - TGCGCCAGCAGCTCCTCCTTAGCGGGAGGGCCAGGGGACGGGGAGCTGTTTTTT CASSSSLAGGPGDGELFF
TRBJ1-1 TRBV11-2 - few TGTGCCAGCAGCTTAGGCAGGGCGGCTGAAGCTTTCTTT CASSLGRAAEAFF
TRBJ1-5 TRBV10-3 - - TGTGCCATCAGTGACTCCTACCCTGACGATCAGCCCCAGCATTTT CAISDSYPDDQPQHF
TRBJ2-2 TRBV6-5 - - TGTGCCAGCAGTTACTCCCGGACATCGGTATACGGGGAGCTGTTTTTT CASSYSRTSVYGELFF
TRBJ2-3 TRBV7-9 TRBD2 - TGTGCCAGCAGCTTTTGGCTTGCGATAGCGGGAGGAGATACGCAGTATTTT CASSFWLAIAGGDTQYF
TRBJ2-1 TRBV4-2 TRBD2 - TGTGCCAGCAGCCAAGACCCGGGACTAGCGGTGGGCAATGAGCAGTTCTTC CASSQDPGLAVGNEQFF
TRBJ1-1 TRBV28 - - TGTGCCAGCAGTTTATCACAGATTTTCACTGAAGCTTTCTTT CASSLSQIFTEAFF
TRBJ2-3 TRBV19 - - TGTGCCAGTACGAGAGCTGGCCCCTTTTCAGATACGCAGTATTTT CASTRAGPFSDTQYF
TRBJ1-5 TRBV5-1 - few TGCGCCAGCAGCTTGGATCGGGGGAGCAATCAGCCCCAGCATTTT CASSLDRGSNQPQHF
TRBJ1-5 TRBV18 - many TGTGCCAGCTCACTGCTCGACAGGAATAGTTATAGCAATCAGCCCCAGCATTTT CASSLLDRNSYSNQPQHF
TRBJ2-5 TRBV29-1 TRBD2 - TGCAGCGTTGCGGGACTAGCGGGAGTCGGACACCAGTACTTC CSVAGLAGVGHQYF
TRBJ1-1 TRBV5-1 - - TGCGCCAGCAGCCGGGAAGGACAAGGCCTAATGAACACTGAAGCTTTCTTT CASSREGQGLMNTEAFF
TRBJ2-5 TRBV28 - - TGTGCCAGCAGTACCCCCACAGGGGAGGGAGAGACCCAGTACTTC CASSTPTGEGETQYF
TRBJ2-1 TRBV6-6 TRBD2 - TGTGGGAGCGGGAATAGATTGGATGAGCAGTTCTTC CGSGNRLDEQFF
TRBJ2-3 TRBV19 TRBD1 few TGTGCCAGTAGTCCGTGGACAGGGCTAATTAGCACAGATACGCAGTATTTT CASSPWTGLISTDTQYF
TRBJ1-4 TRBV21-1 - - TGTGCCAGCAGCAAAAATTGCTGGGACAGGGTAGTTTCGGAAAAACTGTTTTTT CASSKNCWDRVVSEKLFF
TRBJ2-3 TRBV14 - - TGTGCCAGCAGCCCCACTAATACAAGAAATACGCAGTATTTT CASSPTNTRNTQYF
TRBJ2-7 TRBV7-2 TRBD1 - TGTGCCAGCAGCACAGGGGGCGCTGGAAACGAGCAGTACTTC CASSTGGAGNEQYF